This T cell receptor beta chain was profiled in a study of blood T cells in healthy people across ages. The use of a sample-barcoded 5' primer and a J-beta primer mix characterized a second PCR of roughly 7 to 12 cycles. Each CDR3 protein is one row after TCRdb ran MiXCR on the 5' RACE reads. Of more than 600,000 distinct CDR3 sequences listed, 25% are singletons. The CDR3 sequence is 13 residues long. Trimming cost V 5 bases and J 3 bases; bases outside gene matches: 2. Per germline, CDR1 SGHTA and CDR2 FQGNSA. This clonotype is a singleton in its sample. The same sample was also used in a study of T cells of mothers and their children.

The sample comprised blood. The V call is TRBV7-2, the J call TRBJ1-2; 8 nucleotides align to TRBD1. The TCR comes from a boy younger than 18 in good health. This CDR3 is CASSGDRYYGYTF. Here the CDR3 DNA reads TGTGCCAGCAGCGGGGACAGGTACTATGGCTACACCTTC.